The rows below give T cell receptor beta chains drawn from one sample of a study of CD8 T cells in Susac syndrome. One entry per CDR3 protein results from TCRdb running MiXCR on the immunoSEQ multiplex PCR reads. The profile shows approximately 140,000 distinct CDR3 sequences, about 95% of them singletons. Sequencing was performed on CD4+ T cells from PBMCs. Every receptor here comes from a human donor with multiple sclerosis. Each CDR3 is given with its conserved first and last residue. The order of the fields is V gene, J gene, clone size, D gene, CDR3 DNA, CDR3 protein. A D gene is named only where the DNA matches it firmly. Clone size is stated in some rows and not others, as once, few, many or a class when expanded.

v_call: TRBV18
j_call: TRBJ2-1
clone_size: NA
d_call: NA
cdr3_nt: TGTGCCAGCTCACCACCGGTCCGCGGGGATACGGGTGAGCAGTTCTTC
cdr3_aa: CASSPPVRGDTGEQFF

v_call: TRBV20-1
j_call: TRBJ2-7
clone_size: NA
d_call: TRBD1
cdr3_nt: TGCAGTGCTAGAGGGGACAGGGTCCACGAGCAGTACTTC
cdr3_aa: CSARGDRVHEQYF

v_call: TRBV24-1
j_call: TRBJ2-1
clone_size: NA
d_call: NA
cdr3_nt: TGTGCCACCAGTGATTTCCGGCGAGATTACAATGAGCAGTTCTTC
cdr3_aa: CATSDFRRDYNEQFF

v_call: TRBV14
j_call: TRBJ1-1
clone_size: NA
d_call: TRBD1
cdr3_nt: TGTGCCAGCAGTCTCGGGACAGGGTATCGCAGTGAAGCTTTCTTT
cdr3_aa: CASSLGTGYRSEAFF

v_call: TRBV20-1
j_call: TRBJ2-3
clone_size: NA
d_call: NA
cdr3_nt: TGCAGTGCTAGAGCCTCAGGGGGCACAGATACGCAGTATTTT
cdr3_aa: CSARASGGTDTQYF

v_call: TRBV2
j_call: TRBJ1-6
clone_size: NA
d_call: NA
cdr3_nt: TGTGCCAGCAGTGACGTACTTTATAATTCACCCCTCCACTTT
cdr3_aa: CASSDVLYNSPLHF

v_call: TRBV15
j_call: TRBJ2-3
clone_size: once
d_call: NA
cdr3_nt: TGTGCCACCAGCAGAGATAGGGCGGCAGATACGCAGTATTTT
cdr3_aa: CATSRDRAADTQYF

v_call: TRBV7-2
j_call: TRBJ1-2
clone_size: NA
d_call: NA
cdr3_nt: TGTGCCAGCAGCTTAGCGGGCCTATATGGCTACACCTTC
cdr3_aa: CASSLAGLYGYTF

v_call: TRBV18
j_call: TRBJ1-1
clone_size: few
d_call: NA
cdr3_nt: TGTGCCAGCTCACCATCGCGTGGTGGCACTGAAGCTTTCTTT
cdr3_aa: CASSPSRGGTEAFF

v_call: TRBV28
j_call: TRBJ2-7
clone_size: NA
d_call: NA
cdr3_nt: TGTGCCAGCAGGCAGGGCAGGGACTACGAGCAGTACTTC
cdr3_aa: CASRQGRDYEQYF

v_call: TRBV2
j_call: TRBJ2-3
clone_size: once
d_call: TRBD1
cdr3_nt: TGTGCCAGCAGTGCTCTGATACGGGACAGGAGCACAGATACGCAGTATTTT
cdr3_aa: CASSALIRDRSTDTQYF

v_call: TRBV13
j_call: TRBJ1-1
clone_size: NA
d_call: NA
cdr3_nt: TGTGCCAGCAGCCTCGGGGGGCCGGGGACAACGGCTTTCTTT
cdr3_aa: CASSLGGPGTTAFF

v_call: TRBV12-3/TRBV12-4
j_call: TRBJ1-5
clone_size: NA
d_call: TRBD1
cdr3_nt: TGTGCCAGCAGTCCGGGACAGGGTTTACAGCCCCAGCATTTT
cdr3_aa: CASSPGQGLQPQHF

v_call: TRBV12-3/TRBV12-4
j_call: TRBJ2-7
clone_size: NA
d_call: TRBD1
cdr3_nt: TGTGCCAGCTGCTTATCGACAGGGGGCTACGAGCAGTACTTC
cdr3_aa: CASCLSTGGYEQYF

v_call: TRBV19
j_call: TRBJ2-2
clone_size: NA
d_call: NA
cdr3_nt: TGTGCCACCACGGGGCTCGGGGAGCTGTTTTTT
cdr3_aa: CATTGLGELFF

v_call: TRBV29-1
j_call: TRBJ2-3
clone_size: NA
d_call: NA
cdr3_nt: TGCAGCGTTTCGGTCACAGATACGCAGTATTTT
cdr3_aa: CSVSVTDTQYF